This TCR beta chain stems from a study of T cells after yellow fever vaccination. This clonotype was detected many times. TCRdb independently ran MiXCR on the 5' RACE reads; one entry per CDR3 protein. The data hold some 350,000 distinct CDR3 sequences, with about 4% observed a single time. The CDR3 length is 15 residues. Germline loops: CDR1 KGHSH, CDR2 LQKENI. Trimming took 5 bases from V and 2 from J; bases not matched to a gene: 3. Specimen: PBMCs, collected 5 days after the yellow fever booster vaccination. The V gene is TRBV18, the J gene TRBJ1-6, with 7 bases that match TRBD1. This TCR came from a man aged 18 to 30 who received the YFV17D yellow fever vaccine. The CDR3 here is CASSSTGTYNSPLHF. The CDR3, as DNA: TGTGCCAGCTCATCGACAGGGACCTATAATTCACCCCTCCACTTT.